This T cell receptor beta chain derives from a study of cytomegalovirus exposure and HLA in healthy donors. Study as a whole: It was reported in a later analysis that the roughly 120 validation repertoires used the same platform as the approximately 620 first-cohort repertoires.

Donors were drawn from the approximately 120-subject validation cohort, separate from the approximately 700-subject first cohort. TCRdb keeps only in-frame clones here, not all; method: immunoSEQ multiplex PCR. The table includes fewer than 65,000 clones, approximately 92% detected once. Study-level results: The authors enumerated under 200 TCR beta chains as linked to cytomegalovirus.

Details on this clone: Its antigen is not known.

In germline, CDR1 is SGHNT, CDR2 YYREEE (reference sequence). V was trimmed by 4 bases and J by 3 bases, leaving 5 bases between them. The CDR3 runs to 11 residues. The clonotype was recovered from a woman between 18 and 30 years old in good health and CMV-seronegative. Sample: PBMCs. The chain links TRBV5-4 to TRBJ2-7; D remains ambiguous. The chain's CDR3 is CASSLGYEQYF. The CDR3 bases are TGTGCCAGCAGCCTCGGCTACGAGCAGTACTTC. The entire variable domain, with the rest obtained from reference TRBV5-4 and TRBJ2-7, is as follows: ETGVTQSPTHLIKTRGQQVTLRCSSQSGHNTVSWYQQALGQGPQFIFQYYREEENGRGNFPPRFSGLQFPNYSSELNVNALELDDSALYLCASSLGYEQYFGPGTRLTVT.